The rows below give T cell receptor beta chains drawn from one sample of a study of vaccination and CD4 T cells after COVID-19. No antigen is known for these receptors. TCRdb re-analysed the PCR reads in MiXCR, keeping a single row per CDR3 protein. The sample consists of 20,000 to 30,000 distinct CDR3 sequences, about 67% of them appearing once. This material consisted of CD4+ T cells from blood, cultured in vitro, taken after SARS-CoV-2 vaccination. The receptors here all came from a human donor who received a COVID-19 vaccine. The CDR3 runs from the conserved cysteine through the conserved F or W. The D gene is left open where the match is weak. Rows may omit the clone size; those that give it use once, few, many or a size class.

D	V	J	size	DNA	CDR3
.	TRBV12-3/TRBV12-4	TRBJ1-1	.	TGTGCCAGCAGTCCCGAGGACTACCAACTTGTGAACACTGAAGCTTTCTTT	CASSPEDYQLVNTEAFF
TRBD1	TRBV7-8	TRBJ1-2	.	TGTGCCAGCAGCCGGGACAGGGTGGGCCGTTCGGATGGCTACACCTTC	CASSRDRVGRSDGYTF
.	TRBV28	TRBJ1-4	.	TGTGCCAGCAGCCGTAGACAGGTGGGGAAACTGTTTTTT	CASSRRQVGKLFF
.	TRBV2	TRBJ1-2	.	TGTGCCAGCAGTGACCCAGGGATCTATGGCTACACCTTC	CASSDPGIYGYTF
TRBD1	TRBV5-4	TRBJ1-6	.	TGTGCCAGCAGCTTGGACAGGGGCTATAATTCACCCCTCCACTTT	CASSLDRGYNSPLHF
.	TRBV20-1	TRBJ1-1	.	TGCAGTGCCATGGCCCGGACACGCATGAACACTGAAGCTTTCTTT	CSAMARTRMNTEAFF
TRBD1	TRBV20-1	TRBJ2-5	.	TGCAGTACCGGGGAACGTCAGGGGGTTGTCGGCGAGACCCAGTACTTC	CSTGERQGVVGETQYF
.	TRBV7-9	TRBJ1-1	.	TGTGCCAGCTTAATGGACGGGGGAAGCACTGAAGCTTTCTTT	CASLMDGGSTEAFF
TRBD2	TRBV2	TRBJ2-5	.	TGTGCCAGCAGTGCCGTAGCGGGGGGGCTTGAGACCCAGTACTTC	CASSAVAGGLETQYF
.	TRBV12-3/TRBV12-4	TRBJ2-7	.	TGTGCCAGCAGCTCCCCCCCATCAGGGATCGTTTACGAGCAGTACTTC	CASSSPPSGIVYEQYF
TRBD1	TRBV15	TRBJ2-5	few	TGTGCCACCAGCAGAACTTCTCGGGCAGGGGGTTTCGGGGAGACCCAGTACTTC	CATSRTSRAGGFGETQYF
.	TRBV6-1	TRBJ1-6	few	TGTGCCAGCAGTGAAGTTTCTACGACAGCAGATAATTCACCCCTCCACTTT	CASSEVSTTADNSPLHF
.	TRBV30	TRBJ1-2	.	TGTGCCTGGAGTGTACTAAACAGGGACGATTATGGCTACACCTTC	CAWSVLNRDDYGYTF
.	TRBV6-1	TRBJ2-2	once	TGTGCCAGCAGTCGGTCAAACGGGGAGCTGTTTTTT	CASSRSNGELFF
.	TRBV7-9	TRBJ2-7	.	TGTGCCAGCAGCTTAAACCAGGTCGCGCTGCAGTGGTACTTC	CASSLNQVALQWYF
TRBD1	TRBV4-1	TRBJ2-7	.	TGCGCCAGCAGCCAAGACCGCTACAGGGGAATCTACGAGCAGTACTTC	CASSQDRYRGIYEQYF
TRBD2	TRBV20-1	TRBJ2-2	few	TGCAGTGCTAGTCGGGCTAGCGGGGTTCGCACCGGGGAGCTGTTTTTT	CSASRASGVRTGELFF
TRBD2	TRBV20-1	TRBJ2-1	once	TGCAGTGCTAGAGGGCTAGCGGGGGGCAACAATGAGCAGTTCTTC	CSARGLAGGNNEQFF